The T cell receptor (beta chain) described here comes from a study of response to subunit inactivated influenza vaccine. Points from the study as a whole: The authors suggested that every seasonal influenza vaccination recruits few new T cells.

This clonotype was picked up a small number of times. As yet, its antigen is unknown. V lost 6 bases and J lost 5, with 16 bases in between. The germline V gene has CDR1 DFQATT and CDR2 SNEGSKA (reference sequence). The CDR3 totals 13 residues. TCRdb reanalysed the RT-PCR reads using MiXCR and keeps one entry per CDR3 protein. The sample consists of some 500,000 distinct CDR3 sequences, about 25% of them appearing once. The chain employs TRBV20-1 and TRBJ2-5, with a tentative D call TRBD2 (5 bases). The sample was CD4+ T cells sorted from PBMCs, taken around 5 days after vaccination. This receptor was obtained from a man aged 50 or older who received an inactivated influenza vaccine. The CDR3 nucleotides read TGCAGTGCAGTCAGTGGGCGAGGGGAGACCCAGTACTTC. Translation gives CSAVSGRGETQYF.